This T cell receptor (beta chain) was sequenced for a study of CD8 T cells in Susac syndrome (dated by TCRdb to between 2018 and 2021). Describing the broader study: Of the Susac syndrome patients who were sequenced, 5 or 6 had clinically active disease and eight were in clinical remission. CD8+ T cell repertoire clonality was compared between 12 healthy donors, approximately 14 Susac syndrome patients and approximately 16 multiple sclerosis patients. At blood withdrawal, Susac syndrome patients were therapy-naive, treated with corticosteroids (with IVIg additionally given to some), or treated with IVIg alone. Repertoire sequencing was used to test whether CD8+ T cell activation and differentiation in Susac syndrome was antigen driven. Findings and caveats that apply to the study as a whole: CD8+ repertoires in Susac syndrome showed clonal expansion, which was highest in CD8+ TEMRA cells and was greater in clinically active patients than in remitting patients. Approximately 15 Susac-specific public clones were identified in the total CD8+ repertoire, and several Susac-specific public clones were identified in the CD8+ TEMRA repertoire. The study acknowledged that relatively few individuals were included in the TCR sequencing and HLA analysis.

V loses 4 bases of germline sequence and J loses 4 bases, and the interval between the two ends is 13 bases. There are 14 amino acids in the CDR3, from cysteine to phenylalanine inclusive. CDR3 DNA only is kept here, 42 bases in frame from base 1. The germline V gene sets CDR1 to SGHDN and CDR2 to FVKESK. Peripheral blood CD8+ and CD4+ T cells from healthy donors, Susac syndrome patients and multiple sclerosis patients were profiled using high-throughput TCR beta sequencing. Recently defined diagnostic criteria for definite or probable disease were met by the Susac syndrome patients. CD8+ TEMRA cells were enriched by FACS, while bulk CD8+ and CD4+ T cells were purified by magnetic negative isolation. Blood was drawn into EDTA tubes, processed within 24 hours, and PBMCs were isolated by density gradient centrifugation. PBMCs intended for TCR sequencing were cryopreserved in liquid nitrogen and were subsequently thawed in a 37 degrees C water bath. A purity of at least 90% was achieved for sorted or isolated CD4+, CD8+ and CD8+ TEMRA cells.

A word on this clonotype: The antigen it binds to is not known. One base away there is no much larger clone; base qualities are not given.

RNA was extracted using the RNeasy kit, and roughly 0.5 to 1 microgram was reverse transcribed with random hexamers. The immunoSEQ multiplex PCR assay, which covers 54 Vbeta and 13 Jbeta segments, was used to amplify TCR beta CDR3 regions. To correct PCR amplification bias, a synthetic template baseline was used for both primer optimization and computational correction. Per the original workflow: Reads were annotated to V, D and J genes according to IMGT and were analyzed with immunoSEQ Analyzer, with only productive sequences retained. To calculate clonality, Shannon entropy was normalized by log2 of the number of productive unique sequences and then subtracted from one. Public and private clones were assessed among the 100 most prevalent clones of each patient and control. Clones were defined as Susac-specific if absent from the healthy and MS cohorts, from around 1,000 published viral clones and from other ImmuneACCESS disease sequences. The public sequencing data were trimmed at Q25 with fastp and processed into clonotypes with MiXCR by TCRdb, which kept only in-frame beta chains. CDR3 protein sequences are deduplicated, and each keeps its most common genes and DNA. TCRdb's processing, not the authors' own work, is the source of the V and J calls. In this sample the table shows about 130,000 distinct CDR3 sequences, around 94% of which occur a single time. The top ten clones comprise around 0.21% of the sample.

The receptor was isolated from a human donor with Susac syndrome. The material sequenced was CD8+ T cells from PBMCs. The chain uses TRBV14 and TRBJ1-2; TRBD1 might be the D gene, on 6 matching bases. The DNA reads as follows: TGTGCCAGCAGCCCCTTCTCAGGGGCCTATGGCTACACCTTC. It encodes CASSPFSGAYGYTF.